Each of the 23 T cell receptor beta chains below was sequenced from the same sample in a study of shared clonotypes between healthy human individuals. Profiling relied on immunoSEQ multiplex PCR, and the TCRdb table lists in-frame clones only, not all of them. The sample holds 530,000 or so clones, 60% to 80% seen once. The sample consisted of PBMCs. Receptors originate from a woman aged 40-49 years in good health. Some clones in this sample may be carry-over from other donors' samples.

Regarding this clone: This likely came from a read error, as a far larger clone is one base away. This chain links TRBV6-4 with TRBJ2-1, with D possibly TRBD2 on 5 matching bases. The CDR3 extends over 17 amino acids. The V gene lost 4 bases and the J gene lost 0 bases, with 16 bases spanning the gap. Germline V gives CDR1 MRHNA, CDR2 SNTAGT. The chain's CDR3 is CASSVLAREHSYNEQFF. DNA for the CDR3: TGTGCCAGCAGTGTGTTAGCGAGAGAGCACTCCTACAATGAGCAGTTCTTC.

A word on this clone: Other DNA sequences in the sample encode the same CDR3. The V gene is TRBV29-1, the J gene TRBJ2-7; D is ambiguous. This CDR3 comprises 12 residues. The germline V and J ends were trimmed by 4 bases and 1 base, with 8 bases remaining between them. CDR1 and CDR2 (germline): SQVTM, ANQGSEA. The CDR3: CSVGGSSYEQYF. CDR3 coding DNA: TGCAGCGTTGGCGGCAGTTCCTACGAGCAGTACTTC.

This chain links TRBV4-2 with TRBJ2-7; no definite D call. The germline V gene has CDR1 LGHNA and CDR2 YNFKEQ. The CDR3 has 15 residues. V was trimmed by 0 bases and J by 0 bases, leaving 9 bases between them. DNA of the CDR3: TGTGCCAGCAGCCAAGAATGGGATAGCTCCTACGAGCAGTACTTC. Amino acids: CASSQEWDSSYEQYF.

The V gene is TRBV2, the J gene TRBJ2-2; 11 bases map to TRBD1. The germline V gene has CDR1 SNHLY and CDR2 FYNNEI. Germline trimming cut 6 bases from V and 5 bases from J; bases unmatched to any gene: 11. The CDR3 length is 17 residues. The CDR3 nucleotides read TGTGCCAGCAGGACCGGGACAGGGGGTATGGGGACCGGGGAGCTGTTTTTT. This encodes CASRTGTGGMGTGELFF.

The J gene is TRBJ2-7, the V gene TRBV7-2, with D perhaps TRBD1 (6 bases). The germline V and J ends were trimmed by 1 base and 2 bases, with 12 bases remaining between them. The CDR3 covers 15 residues. Germline CDR1 is SGHTA and CDR2 is FQGNSA. DNA of the CDR3: TGTGCCAGCAGCTTAGGGTCGGGACACACCTACGAGCAGTACTTC. It is translated as CASSLGSGHTYEQYF.

The chain employs TRBV9 and TRBJ1-1, with D tentatively TRBD1 (6 bases). The V gene lost 4 bases and the J gene lost 1 base, with 17 bases spanning the gap. The CDR3 runs 16 residues. The germline CDR1 and CDR2 sequences are SGDLS and YYNGEE. Here the CDR3 reads CASSQKETGGNTEAFF. In nucleotides, the CDR3 is TGTGCCAGCAGCCAAAAGGAGACAGGCGGGAACACTGAAGCTTTCTTT.

The chain has TRBV7-9 and TRBJ2-7; 7 bases match TRBD2. CDR3 length equals 13 residues. The ends lost 0 bases at V and 5 bases at J; junction bases unmatched: 1. The germline gives CDR1 SEHNR, CDR2 FQNEAQ (reference sequence). The CDR3 loop is CASSLAGGNEQYF. In DNA form, the CDR3 reads TGTGCCAGCAGCTTAGCGGGGGGGAACGAGCAGTACTTC.

The chain combines TRBV11-3 with TRBJ2-5; 14 bases map to TRBD2. CDR3 length: 16 residues. Germline V gene data show CDR1 as SGHNT and CDR2 as YENEEA. V was pared by 5 bases and J by 5 bases, with 7 bases of the junction left unmatched. CDR3 protein: CASSQGTSGSGETQYF. As DNA, the CDR3 is TGTGCCAGCAGCCAAGGGACTAGCGGGAGCGGGGAGACCCAGTACTTC. Full variable domain (outside the CDR3, taken from reference TRBV11-3 and TRBJ2-5): EAGVVQSPRYKIIEKKQPVAFWCNPISGHNTLYWYLQNLGQGPELLIRYENEEAVDDSQLPKDRFSAERLKGVDSTLKIQPAELGDSAVYLCASSQGTSGSGETQYFGPGTRLLVL.

The V and J genes are TRBV4-1 and TRBJ2-1; 9 nucleotides line up with TRBD2. V shed 2 bases, J shed 7 bases, and the junction held 12 bases outside the gene matches. This CDR3 comprises 17 residues. CDR1 and CDR2 (germline): MGHRA, YSYEKL. The CDR3 DNA follows: TGCGCCAGCAGCCAAATCTTTTTAGCGGGAGCTAGGAATGAGCAGTTCTTC. Translated, it gives CASSQIFLAGARNEQFF.

The chain combines TRBV15 with TRBJ1-1; D remains unclear. CDR3 length: 15 amino acids. Germline-derived CDR1 and CDR2 are LNHNV and YYDKDF (reference sequence). Trimming took off 5 bases at V and 4 bases at J, with 17 bases between the two ends. CDR3 residues: CATSAEYTLGTEAFF. The DNA of the CDR3 is TGTGCCACCAGCGCAGAGTACACACTCGGCACTGAAGCTTTCTTT.

This clone was recorded at least ten times. The V gene is TRBV21-1, the J gene TRBJ2-1; the table gives TRBD2 as D, unverified against the DNA. TRBV21-1 has pseudogene status. This CDR3 region has 15 residues. The DNA of the CDR3 is TGTGCCAGCAGCACTAGCGGGAGAAAAGTTAATGAGCAGTTCTTC. It is translated as CASSTSGRKVNEQFF.

The V and J genes are TRBV14 and TRBJ2-2; no reliable D call. V gave up 4 bases and J gave up 2 bases, with 8 bases separating them. The length of the CDR3 is 14 residues. Germline-derived CDR1 and CDR2 are SGHDN and FVKESK. The CDR3 here is CASSPNSNTGELFF. The CDR3 region has the DNA TGTGCCAGCAGCCCCAACAGTAACACCGGGGAGCTGTTTTTT.

A few counts support this clone. The rearrangement links TRBV7-8 to TRBJ1-5; 8 nucleotides agree with TRBD1. This CDR3 is 15 amino acids long. V gave up 2 bases and J gave up 6 bases; unmatched junction bases: 6. The V gene's germline CDR1 is SGHVS and CDR2 FQNEAQ. The CDR3 nucleotides read TGTGCCAGCAGCTTATGGACAGGGTCAGGTCAGCCCCAGCATTTT. Translated: CASSLWTGSGQPQHF. The full variable domain, rest sourced from reference TRBV7-8 and TRBJ1-5, is GAGVSQSPRYKVAKRGQDVALRCDPISGHVSLFWYQQALGQGPEFLTYFQNEAQLDKSGLPSDRFFAERPEGSVSTLKIQRTQQEDSAVYLCASSLWTGSGQPQHFGDGTRLSIL.

There are a few counts of this clone. This chain connects TRBV9 to TRBJ2-5, with TRBD2 matching over 9 bases. This CDR3 contains 14 residues. Trimming removed 0 bases from V and 9 bases from J; junction bases left unmatched: 6. CDR1 and CDR2 (germline): SGDLS, YYNGEE. In nucleotides, the CDR3 is TGTGCCAGCAGCGTAGAGGGTAGCGGGAGTCCCCAGTACTTC. This sequence encodes CASSVEGSGSPQYF.

The J gene is TRBJ1-2, the V gene TRBV4-2; 9 positions match TRBD1. J was trimmed by 2 bases and V by 4 bases; bases with no gene match: 5. The CDR3 covers 15 residues. Germline lookup yields CDR1 LGHNA and CDR2 YNFKEQ. The CDR3 DNA follows: TGTGCCAGCAGCCGCAACAGGGGGCTGAACTATGGCTACACCTTC. The encoded protein is CASSRNRGLNYGYTF.

The V call is TRBV11-3, the J call TRBJ2-1; 14 bases agree with TRBD2. J gave up 8 bases and V 1 base, and 7 bases lay outside the gene matches. Germline V gene sequence: CDR1 SGHNT, CDR2 YENEEA. The CDR3 totals 17 residues. The CDR3 DNA reads TGTGCCAGCAGCTTAGGTGGGACTAGCGGGAGTCGAGATGAGCAGTTCTTC. Residues: CASSLGGTSGSRDEQFF.

The chain recombines TRBV7-9 with TRBJ1-4; 8 positions agree with TRBD1. CDR3 length: 12 residues. J lost 6 bases, V lost 8 bases, and 2 bases had no gene match. CDR1 SEHNR and CDR2 FQNEAQ come from the germline V gene (reference sequence). CDR3: CASDRGDEKLFF. The CDR3 nucleotides are TGTGCCAGCGACAGGGGAGATGAAAAACTGTTTTTT.

V gene TRBV2 combines with J gene TRBJ1-5; no reliable D call. Trimming removed 3 bases from V and 9 bases from J, with 12 bases in between. Germline V CDR1 and CDR2: SNHLY, FYNNEI. This CDR3 is 13 amino acids long. The CDR3: CASSDKDPGPQHF. DNA of the CDR3: TGTGCCAGCAGTGACAAGGATCCGGGGCCCCAGCATTTT.

The chain combines TRBV5-6 with TRBJ1-1; D remains ambiguous. This CDR3 spans 13 amino acids. CDR1 is SGHDT and CDR2 is YYEEEE in the germline V gene. Trimming shortened V by 4 bases and J by 5 bases, and 12 bases separated the two germline ends. CDR3: CASSTWAGTEAFF. As DNA, the CDR3 is TGTGCCAGCAGCACTTGGGCCGGAACTGAAGCTTTCTTT.

This clone was detected ten times or more. The chain links TRBV5-1 to TRBJ2-7, with 8 positions matching TRBD1. Trimming took 4 bases from V and 5 from J; bases not matched to a gene: 11. The CDR3 runs to 15 residues. Germline V gene sequence: CDR1 SGHRS, CDR2 YFSETQ. Here the CDR3 reads CASSPLGRGLDEQYF. DNA for the CDR3: TGCGCCAGCAGCCCCCTGGGCAGGGGGCTCGACGAGCAGTACTTC.

This clone was recorded a few times. V gene TRBV28 combines with J gene TRBJ1-2, with 8 bases that match TRBD1. This CDR3 has 15 amino acids. The V and J ends lost 6 bases and 8 bases, in that order; junction bases with no gene match: 14. Germline CDR1 is MDHEN and CDR2 is SYDVKM. The CDR3 here is CASSDIWGTGQGYTF. CDR3 nucleotides: TGTGCCAGCAGCGACATATGGGGGACAGGTCAGGGCTACACCTTC.

The rearrangement joins TRBV7-3 to TRBJ2-1; D possibly corresponds to TRBD2 (6 bases). The CDR3 length is 15 residues. The germline gives CDR1 SGHTA, CDR2 FQGTGA. V lost 4 bases and J lost 6, with 16 bases in between. The CDR3 DNA sequence: TGTGCCAGCAGCTCTACCGGGACTCTGGGCAATGAGCAGTTCTTC. The encoded protein is CASSSTGTLGNEQFF.

In this sample, this clone turned up a few times. V usage is TRBV6-4 and J usage is TRBJ2-6; D may be TRBD1 or TRBD2 (5 bases each). This CDR3 has 14 amino acids. The V and J ends lost 4 bases and 4 bases respectively, with 8 bases between them. Germline-derived CDR1 and CDR2 are MRHNA and SNTAGT. In DNA, the CDR3 is TGTGCCAGCAGTGGGGGGTCCGGGGCCAACGTCCTGACTTTC. Its translation: CASSGGSGANVLTF.